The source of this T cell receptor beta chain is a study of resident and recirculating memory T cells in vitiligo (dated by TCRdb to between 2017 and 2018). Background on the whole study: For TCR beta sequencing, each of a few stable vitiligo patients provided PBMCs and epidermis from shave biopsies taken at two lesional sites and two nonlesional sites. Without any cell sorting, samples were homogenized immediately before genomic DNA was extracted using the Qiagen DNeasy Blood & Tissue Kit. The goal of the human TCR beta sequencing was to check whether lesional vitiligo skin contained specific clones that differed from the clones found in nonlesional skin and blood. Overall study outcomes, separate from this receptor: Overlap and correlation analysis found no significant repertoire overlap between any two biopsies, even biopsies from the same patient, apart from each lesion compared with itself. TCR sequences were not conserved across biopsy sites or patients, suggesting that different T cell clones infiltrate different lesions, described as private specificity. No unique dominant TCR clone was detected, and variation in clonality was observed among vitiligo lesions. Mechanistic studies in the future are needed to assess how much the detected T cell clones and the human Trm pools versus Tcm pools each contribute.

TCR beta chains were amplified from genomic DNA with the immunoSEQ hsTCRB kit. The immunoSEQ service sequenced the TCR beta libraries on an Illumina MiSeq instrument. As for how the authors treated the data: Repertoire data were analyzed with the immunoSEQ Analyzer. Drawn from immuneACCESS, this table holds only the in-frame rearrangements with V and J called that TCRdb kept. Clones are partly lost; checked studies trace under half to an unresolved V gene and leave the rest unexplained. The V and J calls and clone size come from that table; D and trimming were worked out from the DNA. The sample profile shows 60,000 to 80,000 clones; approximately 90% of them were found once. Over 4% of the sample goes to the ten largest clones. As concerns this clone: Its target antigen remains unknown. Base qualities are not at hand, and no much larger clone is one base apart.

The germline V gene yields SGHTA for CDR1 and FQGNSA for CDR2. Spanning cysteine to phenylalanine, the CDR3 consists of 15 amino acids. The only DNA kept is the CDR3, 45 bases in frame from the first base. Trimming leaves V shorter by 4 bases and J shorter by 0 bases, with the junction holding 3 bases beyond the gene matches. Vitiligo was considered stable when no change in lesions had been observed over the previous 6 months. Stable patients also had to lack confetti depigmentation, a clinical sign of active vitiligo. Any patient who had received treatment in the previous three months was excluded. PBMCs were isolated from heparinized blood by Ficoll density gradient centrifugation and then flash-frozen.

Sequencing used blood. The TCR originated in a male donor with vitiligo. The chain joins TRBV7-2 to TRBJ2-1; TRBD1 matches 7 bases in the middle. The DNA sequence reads TGTGCCAGCAGCTGGGGACAGAGCTCCTACAATGAGCAGTTCTTC. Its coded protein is CASSWGQSSYNEQFF.